This TCR beta chain derives from a study of early T cells in non-severe SARS-CoV-2 infection. TCRdb used MiXCR to reprocess the 5' RACE reads, holding one entry per CDR3 protein. The sample consists of roughly 61,000 distinct CDR3 sequences, approximately 11% of them appearing once. This clonotype was counted between two and nine times. V was cut by 0 bases and J by 6 bases, with 4 bases left in between. CDR3 length equals 11 residues. CDR1 and CDR2 (germline): SGHNT, YYREEE (reference sequence). This receptor was taken from an adult who was a healthcare worker with PCR-confirmed SARS-CoV-2 infection or an uninfected control (not recorded which). The J gene is TRBJ2-7, the V gene TRBV5-4; D remains unclear. Sequencing was done on a sample of whole blood. The CDR3 spells CASSLETEQYF. The CDR3, as DNA: TGTGCCAGCAGCTTGGAGACCGAGCAGTACTTC.